This TCR beta chain was documented in a study of vaccination effects on CD4 cells after COVID-19. Notes on this clone: Its cognate antigen is unknown.

Viral peptide pools were used in the ViraFEST assay to expand antigen-specific CD4+ T cells, and sequencing came afterward. CD4+ T cell isolation took place after approximately 11 days of culture. Each participant received a vaccine that was either BNT162b2 or mRNA-1273, given as two doses. All vaccine recipients tested negative for nucleocapsid antibodies and had never contracted SARS-CoV-2 infection. On days 3 and 7, fresh IL-2 medium replaced half the medium. Broader study findings: Few convalescent patients and no early post-infection timepoints were included in the study. Long after vaccination, the clones induced by infection and by vaccine shrank markedly in size.

Profiling relied on immunoSEQ multiplex PCR, and the TCRdb table lists in-frame clones only, not all of them. In the table there are about 29,000 clones, under 85% of which are singletons. The sample here was CD4+ T cells from PBMCs cultured with HCoV-OC43 spike peptides, taken after COVID-19 vaccination. This sample's subset: HCoV-OC43 spike overlapping peptide pool stimulation. The sequence was obtained from a human donor who received a COVID-19 vaccine.

The CDR3 sequence: CASQLAGGDEQFF. In nucleotides, the CDR3 is TGTGCCAGCCAACTAGCGGGAGGTGACGAGCAGTTCTTC. The gene calls are TRBV11-1 and TRBJ2-1; 12 bases line up with TRBD2. V shed 8 bases, J shed 10 bases, and the junction held 6 bases outside the gene matches. The CDR3 totals 13 residues. Germline V gives CDR1 SGHAT, CDR2 FQDESV (reference sequence).